The rows below give T cell receptor beta chains drawn from one sample of a study of blood T cell repertoires in COVID-19. Assay: immunoSEQ multiplex PCR; the TCRdb copy retains only in-frame clones and omits some. The data contain 150,000 or so clones, about 85% of them singletons. Material for sequencing was peripheral blood. All receptors derive from a man aged 55 to 70 who had recovered from COVID-19. Each CDR3 is given with its conserved first and last residue. D genes are given only for firm matches. Clone size is shown for a subset of rows, as once, few, many or a class of expanded clone.

j_gene: TRBJ1-5; v_gene: TRBV30; d_gene: TRBD1; abundance: -; CDR3nt: TGTGCCTGGAGTCCGCGGGACAGACAGCCCCAGCATTTT; CDR3aa: CAWSPRDRQPQHF
j_gene: TRBJ1-6; v_gene: TRBV3-1/TRBV3-2; d_gene: -; abundance: few; CDR3nt: TGTGCCAGCAGCCGGGAGTGGCGCGAGTCACCCCTCCACTTT; CDR3aa: CASSREWRESPLHF
j_gene: TRBJ2-5; v_gene: TRBV6-2/TRBV6-3; d_gene: -; abundance: -; CDR3nt: TGTGCCAGCAGTTCTCGAGAGACCCAGTACTTC; CDR3aa: CASSSRETQYF
j_gene: TRBJ1-4; v_gene: TRBV30; d_gene: TRBD1; abundance: -; CDR3nt: TGTGCCTGGAGAGTGGGGACAGGGGTCGAAAAACTGTTTTTT; CDR3aa: CAWRVGTGVEKLFF
j_gene: TRBJ2-2; v_gene: TRBV3-1/TRBV3-2; d_gene: -; abundance: -; CDR3nt: TGTGCCAGCAGCCGAACCCAACAGGGGAACACCGGGGAGCTGTTTTTT; CDR3aa: CASSRTQQGNTGELFF
j_gene: TRBJ1-2; v_gene: TRBV5-4; d_gene: -; abundance: -; CDR3nt: TGTGCCAGCACCAACCCAGGGGCCCCAATTTATGGCTACACCTTC; CDR3aa: CASTNPGAPIYGYTF
j_gene: TRBJ1-5; v_gene: TRBV19; d_gene: -; abundance: few; CDR3nt: TGTGCCAGTAGTTTTACCGGAGGCAATCAGCCCCAGCATTTT; CDR3aa: CASSFTGGNQPQHF
j_gene: TRBJ1-4; v_gene: TRBV19; d_gene: -; abundance: -; CDR3nt: TGTGCCAGTAGTACCAGCGGGGACGGATCCTATGAAAAACTGTTTTTT; CDR3aa: CASSTSGDGSYEKLFF
j_gene: TRBJ1-2; v_gene: TRBV7-2; d_gene: TRBD1; abundance: -; CDR3nt: TGTGCCAGCGCCCCGGGACAGGGGAACTATGGCTACACCTTC; CDR3aa: CASAPGQGNYGYTF
j_gene: TRBJ1-1; v_gene: TRBV11-2; d_gene: -; abundance: once; CDR3nt: TGTGCCAGCAGCCCCTCGACAGCAGCGAAGAAAGCTTTCTTT; CDR3aa: CASSPSTAAKKAFF
j_gene: TRBJ1-5; v_gene: TRBV4-1; d_gene: TRBD1; abundance: once; CDR3nt: TGCGCCAGCAGCCAAGGACAGGGAGGTCAGCCCCAGCATTTT; CDR3aa: CASSQGQGGQPQHF